Reported below is one T cell receptor (beta chain). This sample is drawn from a study of regulatory T cells in long-lasting Graves disease. Construction of TCR beta libraries relied on iRepertoire HTBI primers and on Arm-PCR targeting CDR3 regions. Each CDR3 protein is one row after TCRdb ran MiXCR on the multiplex PCR reads. The sample records a few hundred thousand distinct CDR3 sequences, approximately 25% being singletons. Documented time point: persistent/refractory GD, antithyroid drugs over 5 years with positive TRAb. Construction of the TCR library relied on RNA isolated from PBMCs. CDR1 is SGHDT, CDR2 YYEEEE, per germline. The J segment lost 5 bases and the V segment lost 4 bases, leaving 11 bases of the junction unmatched. The CDR3 has 16 amino acids.

The clonotype originates from a woman aged 40 to 50 with Graves disease. The chain recombines TRBV5-6 with TRBJ2-7; TRBD2 aligns across 11 bases. The starting material was peripheral blood mononuclear cells (PBMCs), obtained when the disease was refractory, from a patient treated with antithyroid drugs. CDR3: CASSPLAGGPGDEQYF. CDR3 nucleotides: TGTGCCAGCAGCCCGCTAGCGGGAGGACCCGGTGACGAGCAGTACTTC.